A selection of T cell receptor beta chains follows, all from one sample in a study of cytomegalovirus exposure and HLA in healthy donors. Only in-frame clones appear in the TCRdb table, and some are missing; sequencing was by immunoSEQ multiplex PCR. The sample consists of 150,000 to 180,000 clones, about 86% of them appearing once. Sequencing input: PBMCs. The receptors derive from a man between 18 and 35 years old in good health and CMV-seropositive. The CDR3 runs from the conserved cysteine through the conserved F or W. Each record gives: J gene, V gene, D gene, CDR3 DNA, CDR3 protein. The D gene is left open where the match is weak.

TRBJ2-2,TRBV7-2,-,TGTGCCAGCAGCTTAGGACAGAACACCGGGGAGCTGTTTTTT,CASSLGQNTGELFF
TRBJ2-1,TRBV7-9,TRBD1,TGTGCCAGCAGCAAATTTACAGGGGGCCAGGACAATGAGCAGTTCTTC,CASSKFTGGQDNEQFF
TRBJ2-7,TRBV5-1,-,TGCGCCAGCAGTTTACCGGGGAGCGCCTACGAGCAGTACTTC,CASSLPGSAYEQYF
TRBJ1-3,TRBV6-5,-,TGTGCCAGCAGTCGACAGCCGAGCTCTGGAAACACCATATATTTT,CASSRQPSSGNTIYF
TRBJ2-5,TRBV7-2,-,TGTGCCAGCAGCTTACCCACTTTTGTGGAGACCCAGTACTTC,CASSLPTFVETQYF
TRBJ1-5,TRBV29-1,-,TGCAGCGTAGGGACTTCAGATGGGCCCCAGCATTTT,CSVGTSDGPQHF
TRBJ2-7,TRBV6-6,TRBD1,TGTGCCAGCAGCATTAAGGTTCCCCTCGGGACAGAATCGTACTTC,CASSIKVPLGTESYF
TRBJ1-1,TRBV25-1,-,TGTGCCAGCAGTGGAGGAGGGAACACTGAAGCTTTCTTT,CASSGGGNTEAFF
TRBJ2-2,TRBV4-2,-,TGTGCCAGCAGCCAAGGAGGCGGCACCGGGGAGCTGTTTTTT,CASSQGGGTGELFF
TRBJ2-7,TRBV7-8,TRBD1,TGTGCCAGCAGCTTAGCGGCAGGGGGCCCCTACGAGCAGTACTTC,CASSLAAGGPYEQYF
TRBJ2-7,TRBV18,-,TGTGCCAGCTCACCGACAGAATATACCTACGAGCAGTACTTC,CASSPTEYTYEQYF